The 23 T cell receptor beta chains below were found in one sample sequenced in a study of shared clonotypes between healthy human individuals. Profiled with immunoSEQ multiplex PCR; TCRdb holds only in-frame clones, not every one. The repertoire holds over 2 million clones, with roughly 95% as singletons. The sample comprised naive CD4+ T cells sorted from blood. Stated subset: CD45RA+ positively selected. These receptors all come from a man younger than 35 in good health.

In this sample, this clone turned up once. The chain is built from TRBV10-3 and TRBJ1-4; 8 nucleotides line up with TRBD1. Germline CDR1 ENHRY, CDR2 SYGVKD. CDR3 length equals 15 residues. The J segment lost 4 bases and the V segment lost 3 bases, leaving 4 bases of the junction unmatched. The DNA for the CDR3 is TGTGCCATCAGTGATGGACAGGGCAATAATGAAAAACTGTTTTTT. Translation gives CAISDGQGNNEKLFF.

This chain links TRBV27 with TRBJ2-7, with no clear D. CDR1 is MNHEY, CDR2 SMNVEV, per germline (reference sequence). The CDR3 covers 12 residues. V lost 4 bases and J 6 bases, leaving 10 bases between the germline ends. The CDR3: CASSSTVGEQYF. The DNA of the CDR3 is TGTGCCAGCAGTTCTACGGTAGGCGAGCAGTACTTC.

The chain recombines TRBV2 with TRBJ1-5; the D is unclear. The length of the CDR3 is 18 residues. Germline lookup yields CDR1 SNHLY and CDR2 FYNNEI. V lost 0 bases and J lost 0, with 15 bases in between. For the CDR3, the DNA is TGTGCCAGCAGTGAAGCAGTCGGTACGGTGAATAGCAATCAGCCCCAGCATTTT. It yields the protein CASSEAVGTVNSNQPQHF.

The chain combines TRBV18 with TRBJ1-6, with D possibly TRBD1 on 6 matching bases. Trimming cost V 5 bases and J 9 bases, with 11 bases left between them. Germline CDR1 and CDR2: KGHSH and LQKENI. The CDR3 totals 13 residues. The DNA of the CDR3 is TGTGCCAGCTCAGCTGAGGGGGGTTCACCCCTCCACTTT. Encoded protein: CASSAEGGSPLHF.

V and J are TRBV11-2 and TRBJ2-6; D possibly corresponds to TRBD2 (6 bases). Trimming pared 4 bases from V and 0 bases from J, leaving 10 bases between. This CDR3 is built from 16 residues. Germline-derived CDR1 and CDR2 are SGHAT and FQNNGV. The CDR3 is CASSSPRGSGANVLTF. Written as DNA, the CDR3 is TGTGCCAGCAGCTCCCCGCGGGGCTCTGGGGCCAACGTCCTGACTTTC.

The V gene is TRBV6-1, the J gene TRBJ1-3, with 8 bases lining up with TRBD1. The length of the CDR3 is 15 residues. CDR1 MNHNS and CDR2 SASEGT come from the germline V gene. J gave up 2 bases and V 7 bases, and 7 bases lay outside the gene matches. Here the CDR3 DNA reads TGTGCCAGCAATCTCCTGACAGGGGCTGGAAACACCATATATTTT. Translating gives CASNLLTGAGNTIYF.

Comments on this clone: Germline is not matched at one junction end, which may reflect a read error. J is TRBJ1-6 and V is TRBV30; D is ambiguous. Germline V gene lookup returns CDR1 GTSNPN and CDR2 SVGIG (reference sequence). The CDR3 covers 13 residues. CDR3 sequence reads: CAGSVQVNSPLHF. The CDR3 nucleotides read TGTGCCGGGAGTGTGCAGGTTAATTCACCCCTCCACTTT.

The rearrangement joins TRBV7-2 to TRBJ1-6; D ambiguous. Per the germline V gene, CDR1 is SGHTA and CDR2 is FQGNSA. The V end lost 3 bases, the J end lost 9 bases, and 3 bases lay between the germline ends. CDR3 length equals 11 residues. The CDR3 region has the DNA TGTGCCAGCAGCTTTGGTTCACCCCTCCACTTT. Its translation is CASSFGSPLHF.

V usage is TRBV9 and J usage is TRBJ2-3, with TRBD2 identical over 9 bases. Germline assignment: CDR1 SGDLS and CDR2 YYNGEE. The CDR3 loop spans 16 amino acids. V trimming: 2 bases; J trimming: 1 base; junction bases outside the gene matches: 5. The CDR3 DNA reads TGTGCCAGCAGCGTGGCGGGACTAGCAGGCACAGATACGCAGTATTTT. It is translated as CASSVAGLAGTDTQYF.

This chain links TRBV5-6 with TRBJ2-2, with D hard to call. This CDR3 is built from 12 residues. Trimming stripped 3 bases from V and 6 bases from J, with 6 bases between. Germline CDR1 and CDR2: SGHDT and YYEEEE. The DNA of the CDR3 is TGTGCCAGCAGCTCAGTCCCCGGGGAGCTGTTTTTT. Protein sequence: CASSSVPGELFF.

Points on this clone: At one end, the junction sequence differs from germline, possibly due to a read error. The gene calls are TRBV10-3 and TRBJ1-1, with D unresolved. The CDR3 sequence is 14 residues long. The germline V gene has CDR1 ENHRY and CDR2 SYGVKD. Written as DNA, the CDR3 is TGTGCCATCAGTGAGTCAAGAACTCGAGAGGGAGAGTCCTTT. Its protein is CAISESRTREGESF.

This chain connects TRBV30 to TRBJ1-2; TRBD1 matches 7 bases. V trimming: 5 bases; J trimming: 4 bases; junction bases outside the gene matches: 7. Germline V gives CDR1 GTSNPN, CDR2 SVGIG (reference sequence). CDR3 length equals 13 residues. DNA of the CDR3: TGTGCCTGGGGCCGGGACAGCTTCTATGGCTACACCTTC. Translating it yields CAWGRDSFYGYTF.

The V and J genes are TRBV4-1 and TRBJ1-4; D is possibly TRBD1 (5 bases). CDR3 size: 15 residues. Trimming stripped 2 bases from V and 7 bases from J, with 14 bases between. In germline, CDR1 is MGHRA, CDR2 YSYEKL. This CDR3 is CASSQFPGPGEKLFF. CDR3 nucleotides: TGCGCCAGCAGCCAATTTCCGGGACCGGGTGAAAAACTGTTTTTT.

The CDR3 reads CASSLEVARDGPQHF. The CDR3 coding sequence is TGTGCCAGCAGCTTAGAGGTAGCCCGGGATGGGCCCCAGCATTTT. V gene TRBV7-2 combines with J gene TRBJ1-5, with D unresolved. Germline CDR1 is SGHTA and CDR2 is FQGNSA. V lost 1 base, J lost 9 bases, and 16 bases lay in between. This CDR3 contains 15 residues.

Written as DNA, the CDR3 is TGTGCCAGCCACCGGGACCCGCTCGCCGGGGAGCTGTTTTTT. This encodes CASHRDPLAGELFF. The chain combines TRBV6-5 with TRBJ2-2; either TRBD1 or TRBD2 may supply D (5 bases each). The CDR3 has 14 residues. V was shortened by 8 bases and J by 6 bases, with 16 bases between the two germline ends. Germline values: CDR1 MNHEY, CDR2 SVGAGI.

Concerning this clone: At one end the junction does not follow the germline gene, possibly because of a read error. The gene calls are TRBV7-8 and TRBJ2-7; D gene unclear. Germline lookup yields CDR1 SGHVS and CDR2 FQNEAQ. The CDR3 runs 11 residues. The CDR3 reads CATSNSPEQYF. DNA for the CDR3: TGTGCCACCAGCAACAGCCCCGAGCAGTACTTC.

The rearrangement joins TRBV6-5 to TRBJ1-5, with D maybe TRBD1 (6 bases). The germline gives CDR1 MNHEY, CDR2 SVGAGI. V gave up 5 bases and J gave up 3 bases, with 11 bases separating them. This CDR3 comprises 14 residues. CDR3 in amino acids: CASSPTGLNQPQHF. In DNA form, the CDR3 reads TGTGCCAGCAGTCCGACAGGACTCAATCAGCCCCAGCATTTT.

The chain links TRBV11-2 to TRBJ1-4; D may be TRBD1 (6 bases). Germline CDR1 is SGHAT and CDR2 is FQNNGV. V shed 6 bases and J shed 7 bases, with 18 bases lying between them. The CDR3 has 15 amino acids. The CDR3 is CASSPQGRVGEKLFF. Here the CDR3 DNA reads TGTGCCAGCAGTCCCCAGGGGAGGGTTGGTGAAAAACTGTTTTTT.

The chain uses TRBV6-5 and TRBJ2-5; D is tentatively TRBD1 or TRBD2 (5 bases each). The germline gives CDR1 MNHEY, CDR2 SVGAGI. V lost 0 bases and J 5 bases, leaving 16 bases between the germline ends. There are 16 residues in the CDR3. The CDR3 here is CASSYSKGTGRETQYF. The CDR3 DNA is TGTGCCAGCAGTTACTCGAAGGGGACGGGCCGGGAGACCCAGTACTTC.

The V gene is TRBV7-2, the J gene TRBJ1-4; the D is unclear. CDR1 SGHTA and CDR2 FQGNSA come from the germline V gene. This CDR3 has 16 residues. With 1 base removed from V and 2 bases from J, the gap between germline ends came to 11 bases. CDR3 residues: CASSLGSGQTNEKLFF. The CDR3 DNA follows: TGTGCCAGCAGCTTAGGATCCGGGCAGACTAATGAAAAACTGTTTTTT.

The chain employs TRBV10-2 and TRBJ2-2; D is perhaps TRBD2 (7 bases). The CDR3 is made up of 14 amino acids. V was pared by 8 bases and J by 2 bases, with 12 bases between. Germline V lookup: CDR1 WSHSY, CDR2 SAAADI. The CDR3 region is CASSTGGNTGELFF. CDR3 DNA: TGCGCCAGCTCTACGGGGGGCAACACCGGGGAGCTGTTTTTT.

The J gene is TRBJ2-2, the V gene TRBV5-1; D is unresolved. Trimming stripped 4 bases from V and 4 bases from J, with 11 bases between. This CDR3 is 14 amino acids long. Germline V lookup: CDR1 SGHRS, CDR2 YFSETQ. Written as DNA, the CDR3 is TGCGCCAGCAGCCCGGGCTTTTTCACCGGGGAGCTGTTTTTT. Translation: CASSPGFFTGELFF.

The V and J genes are TRBV4-1 and TRBJ2-3; no firm D call. Germline V CDR1 and CDR2: MGHRA, YSYEKL. The length of the CDR3 is 13 residues. V lost 2 bases to trimming and J lost 2 bases, with 5 bases between them. CDR3 nucleotides: TGCGCCAGCAGCCAACTGATCACAGATACGCAGTATTTT. It codes for CASSQLITDTQYF.